This TCR beta chain was captured by sequencing in a study of blood T cell repertoires in COVID-19 (dated by TCRdb to the early 2020s). General notes on the study: Samples from collaborators originated in the United States, Italy and Spain and spanned both the acute and convalescent phases of COVID-19. The material from the prospective study consisted of cDNA or gDNA derived from T cells, B-cell-depleted T cells, or PBMCs. The dataset comprised deeply sampled blood TCRbeta repertoires from subjects exposed to, actively infected with, or recovered from COVID-19. The repertoires were released in a freely available public database meant as a resource for research on the immune response to SARS-CoV-2. Where HLA class I and class II types were available, the types were taken from metadata supplied by the sample provider, not from assay-based typing. Nearly every sample came with metadata listing a de-identified subject ID, COVID-19 status, age in years and sex. Samples came from the ongoing ImmuneRACE study (first 160 participants) plus 1,254 subjects from 6 global collaborators. Results the study describes overall, beyond this receptor: The amount of clinical and demographic metadata varied by source and participant and was provided uncurated.

TCRbeta CDR3 regions were amplified from genomic DNA by means of the immunoSEQ Assay, a bias-controlled multiplex PCR. Per the authors' processing: Nucleated cell counts per sample were estimated from amplification of reference gene primers within the assay. To quantify the absolute abundance of each unique TCRbeta CDR3 rearrangement, sequence reads were collapsed and filtered. For each sample, productive Simpson clonality was calculated as the square root of Simpson's diversity index across productive rearrangements. TCRdb obtained this table from immuneACCESS and retained in-frame rearrangements with V and J assigned. These tables miss some clones; where compared with another copy, unresolved V genes account for less than half of the shortfall, and the remainder is unexplained. V, J and clone size reflect that table, while D and trimming were determined from the DNA. This sample has fewer than 80,000 clones in its table, and around 90% of those were observed once. Of the sample, roughly a fifth falls within the top ten clones.

Collaborating institutions collected whole blood in K2EDTA tubes following their own protocols. Collaborator samples were shipped for TCRbeta analysis as frozen whole blood, isolated PBMCs, or DNA extracted from either sample type. Concerning this clone: The specificity of this receptor is unknown. Per-nucleotide qualities are absent, and no much larger clonotype sits a single base away.

CDR3 length: 17 amino acids, cysteine to phenylalanine. Of the read, only the CDR3 DNA is kept; its 51 bases are in frame from base 1. At the junction V is shortened by 5 bases and J by 0 bases, with 17 bases in between. From the germline V gene (reference sequence), CDR1 is SEHNR and CDR2 is FQNEAQ. This chain joins TRBV7-9 to TRBJ1-3; a tentative D match to TRBD1 spans 5 bases. This TCR came from a human donor in a cohort sampled during active COVID-19. Sequencing input: peripheral blood. The CDR3 region reads CASSNNNPGGSGNTIYF. The bases are TGTGCCAGCAGCAATAACAATCCGGGGGGCTCTGGAAACACCATATATTTT.